This paragraph covers one T cell receptor beta chain sequence. The antigen is not known. The data derive from a study of cytomegalovirus exposure and HLA in healthy donors. Study-wide points: Reportedly, a later analysis found an Asian-associated ancestry cluster had fewer N-insertions than the roughly 670-donor mean. The study reported that TCR beta sequences accurately predicted HLA-A and HLA-B alleles in most subjects.

Primers: 60 Vbeta forward and 13 Jbeta reverse. Method: immunoSEQ multiplex PCR; TCRdb's copy keeps in-frame clones and lacks some. The repertoire includes 160,000 or so clones, more than 80% of them detected once, and roughly 13% sits in the top ten. The CDR3 has 15 amino acids. Looked up from germline, CDR1 is SNHLY and CDR2 is FYNNEI. V lost 7 bases, J lost 3 bases, and 19 bases lay in between. This chain joins TRBV2 and TRBJ2-7; D remains unclear. The sequenced material came from PBMCs. This clonotype originated in a woman aged 45-60 years in good health and CMV-seronegative. The CDR3 here is CASTPKDAVLYEQYF. In nucleotides, the CDR3 is TGTGCCAGCACCCCGAAAGACGCGGTACTCTACGAGCAGTACTTC.